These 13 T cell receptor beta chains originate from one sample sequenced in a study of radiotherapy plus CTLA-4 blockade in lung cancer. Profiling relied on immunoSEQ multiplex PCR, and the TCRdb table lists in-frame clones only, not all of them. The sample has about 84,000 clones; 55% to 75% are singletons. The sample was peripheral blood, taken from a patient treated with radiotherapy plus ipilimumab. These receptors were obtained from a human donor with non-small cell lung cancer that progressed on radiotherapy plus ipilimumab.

In DNA, the CDR3 is TGTGCCAGCACCCCCTCTTTGAGGGGAACGACTGAAGCTTTCTTT. This encodes CASTPSLRGTTEAFF. This chain connects TRBV11-2 to TRBJ1-1; D possibly corresponds to TRBD1 (5 bases). This CDR3 spans 15 amino acids. Trimming removed 7 bases at V and 5 bases at J, with 20 bases between. Germline CDR1 and CDR2: SGHAT and FQNNGV.

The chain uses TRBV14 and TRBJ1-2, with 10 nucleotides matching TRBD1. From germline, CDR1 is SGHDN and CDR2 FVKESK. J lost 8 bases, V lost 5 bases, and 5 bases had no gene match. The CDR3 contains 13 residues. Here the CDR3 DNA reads TGTGCCAGCAGCTCGACAGGGGGCGGGGGCTACACCTTC. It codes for CASSSTGGGGYTF. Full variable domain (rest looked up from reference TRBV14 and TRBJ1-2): EAGVTQFPSHSVIEKGQTVTLRCDPISGHDNLYWYRRVMGKEIKFLLHFVKESKQDESGMPNNRFLAERTGGTYSTLKVQPAELEDSGVYFCASSSTGGGGYTFGSGTRLTVV.

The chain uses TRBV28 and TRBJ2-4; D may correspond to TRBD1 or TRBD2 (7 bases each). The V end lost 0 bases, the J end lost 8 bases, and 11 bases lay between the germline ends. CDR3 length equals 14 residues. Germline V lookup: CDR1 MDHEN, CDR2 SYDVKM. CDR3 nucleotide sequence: TGTGCCAGCAGTTTATGGACAGGGAGGGACATTCAGTACTTC. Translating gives CASSLWTGRDIQYF.

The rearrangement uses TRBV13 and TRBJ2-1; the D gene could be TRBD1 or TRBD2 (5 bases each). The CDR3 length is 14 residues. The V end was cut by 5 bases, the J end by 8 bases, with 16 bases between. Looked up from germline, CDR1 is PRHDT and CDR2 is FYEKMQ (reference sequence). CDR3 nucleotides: TGTGCCAGCAGCCCCGGGACGGCCTCCGATGAGCAGTTCTTC. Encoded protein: CASSPGTASDEQFF.

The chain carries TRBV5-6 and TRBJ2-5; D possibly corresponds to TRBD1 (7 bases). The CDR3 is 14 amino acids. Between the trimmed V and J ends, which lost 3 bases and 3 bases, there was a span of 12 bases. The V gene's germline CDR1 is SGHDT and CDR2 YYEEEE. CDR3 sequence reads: CASSSTRGEETQYF. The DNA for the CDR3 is TGTGCCAGCAGCTCTACCAGGGGGGAAGAGACCCAGTACTTC.

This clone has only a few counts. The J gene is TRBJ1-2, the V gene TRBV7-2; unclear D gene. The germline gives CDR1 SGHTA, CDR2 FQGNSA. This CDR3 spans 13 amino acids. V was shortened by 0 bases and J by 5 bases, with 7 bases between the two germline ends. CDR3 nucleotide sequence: TGTGCCAGCAGCTTAGCTCCATCATATGGCTACACCTTC. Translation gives CASSLAPSYGYTF.

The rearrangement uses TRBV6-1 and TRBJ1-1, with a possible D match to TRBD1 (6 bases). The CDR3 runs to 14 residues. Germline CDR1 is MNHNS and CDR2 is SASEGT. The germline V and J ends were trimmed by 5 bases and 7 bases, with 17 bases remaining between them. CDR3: CASSRPRQAIEAFF. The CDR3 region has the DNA TGTGCCAGCAGTCGACCTCGACAGGCCATTGAAGCTTTCTTT.

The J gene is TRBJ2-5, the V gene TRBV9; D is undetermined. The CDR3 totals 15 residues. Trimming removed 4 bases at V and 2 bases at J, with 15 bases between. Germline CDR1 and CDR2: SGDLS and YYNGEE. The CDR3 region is CASSPQVYSQETQYF. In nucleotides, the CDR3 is TGTGCCAGCAGCCCCCAGGTGTATTCACAAGAGACCCAGTACTTC.

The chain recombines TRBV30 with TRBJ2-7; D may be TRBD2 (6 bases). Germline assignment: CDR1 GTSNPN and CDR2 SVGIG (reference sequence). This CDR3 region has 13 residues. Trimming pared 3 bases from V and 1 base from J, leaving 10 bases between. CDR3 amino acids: CAWSPRESYEQYF. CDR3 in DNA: TGTGCCTGGAGCCCCCGGGAGTCCTACGAGCAGTACTTC.

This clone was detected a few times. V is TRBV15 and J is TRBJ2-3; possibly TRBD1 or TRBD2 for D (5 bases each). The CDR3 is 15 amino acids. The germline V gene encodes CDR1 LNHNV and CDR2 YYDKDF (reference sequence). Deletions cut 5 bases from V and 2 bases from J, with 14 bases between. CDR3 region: CATSGRGGFTDTQYF. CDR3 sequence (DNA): TGTGCCACCAGCGGTAGGGGCGGGTTCACAGATACGCAGTATTTT.

The CDR3 loop reads CASSRSSLAGTSTDTQYF. The CDR3 DNA follows: TGTGCCAGCAGCCGGAGCTCTCTAGCGGGGACGAGCACAGATACGCAGTATTTT. V usage is TRBV11-2 and J usage is TRBJ2-3, with 9 bases fitting TRBD2. This CDR3 is built from 18 residues. The germline CDR1 and CDR2 sequences are SGHAT and FQNNGV. V lost 5 bases, J lost 0 bases, and 12 bases stayed unmatched.

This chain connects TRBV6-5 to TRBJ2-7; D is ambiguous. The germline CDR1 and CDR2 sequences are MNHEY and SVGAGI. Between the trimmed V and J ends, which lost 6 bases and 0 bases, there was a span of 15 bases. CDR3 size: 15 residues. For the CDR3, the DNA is TGTGCCAGCAGACCCTTACCTCACTCCTCCTACGAGCAGTACTTC. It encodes CASRPLPHSSYEQYF.

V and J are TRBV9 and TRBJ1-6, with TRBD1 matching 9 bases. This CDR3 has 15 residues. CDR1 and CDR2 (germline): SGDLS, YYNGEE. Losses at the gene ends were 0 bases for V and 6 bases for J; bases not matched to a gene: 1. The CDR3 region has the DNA TGTGCCAGCAGCGTAGCGGGACAGGGTAATTCACCCCTCCACTTT. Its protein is CASSVAGQGNSPLHF.